The 19 T cell receptor beta chains below come from one sample, sequenced in a study of CD8+ T cells in alopecia areata. The treatment is: oral pan-JAK inhibitor, 5-10 mg twice daily. Isolated RNA was reverse transcribed into cDNA used as the sequencing template. Sequenced by immunoSEQ multiplex PCR; TCRdb stores in-frame clones only, minus some. The data show roughly 120,000 clones, with roughly 60% seen just once and almost 30% held by the top ten. The sequencing used CD8+ T cells sorted from blood, collected at week 4, from a patient treated with tofacitinib. These receptors all stem from a human donor with alopecia areata.

This sequence joins TRBV6-5 and TRBJ2-3; the D is unclear. The V and J ends lost 5 bases and 4 bases respectively, with 10 bases between them. Germline CDR1 reads MNHEY; CDR2 reads SVGAGI. The CDR3 sequence is 13 residues long. CDR3 amino acids: CASSPPPPDTQYF. CDR3 nucleotide sequence: TGTGCCAGCAGTCCTCCCCCCCCAGATACGCAGTATTTT.

V is TRBV29-1 and J is TRBJ2-1; tentative D call: TRBD1 (6 bases). This CDR3 is built from 13 residues. CDR1 is SQVTM, CDR2 ANQGSEA, per germline. V lost 7 bases and J lost 7, with 17 bases in between. The CDR3 DNA sequence: TGCAGCGGGATAGGGGGACCTCGGAATGAGCAGTTCTTC. This gives the protein CSGIGGPRNEQFF.

The J gene is TRBJ1-2, the V gene TRBV4-1; 9 nucleotides align to TRBD1. The V and J ends lost 2 bases and 5 bases, in that order; junction bases with no gene match: 6. The CDR3 is 15 amino acids. CDR1 and CDR2 (germline): MGHRA, YSYEKL. The CDR3 DNA is TGCGCCAGCAGCCAAACGGGACAGGGATCATATGGCTACACCTTC. Amino acids: CASSQTGQGSYGYTF.

The chain recombines TRBV27 with TRBJ2-1; 9 bases match TRBD1. V gave up 5 bases and J gave up 0 bases; unmatched junction bases: 8. Germline CDR1 and CDR2: MNHEY and SMNVEV (reference sequence). This CDR3 comprises 17 residues. CDR3 residues: CASSLIPTGGSYNEQFF. The CDR3, as DNA: TGTGCCAGCAGTCTCATTCCGACAGGGGGCTCCTACAATGAGCAGTTCTTC.

This clone was found a few times. This chain links TRBV7-4 with TRBJ1-2; D gene uncertain. The ends were cut back, 5 bases at V and 2 bases at J, with 0 bases in the middle. This CDR3 contains 10 residues. CDR1 is SGHVT, CDR2 SQSDAQ, per germline. The CDR3 nucleotides read TGTGCCAGCAGCAACTATGGCTACACCTTC. Protein: CASSNYGYTF. Filled out from reference TRBV7-4 and TRBJ1-2, the complete variable domain reads GAGVSQSPRYKVAKRGRDVALRCDSISGHVTLYWYRQTLGQGSEVLTYSQSDAQRDKSGRPSGRFSAERPERSVSTLKIQRTEQGDSAVYLCASSNYGYTFGSGTRLTVV.

V usage is TRBV29-1 and J usage is TRBJ2-3, with D possibly matching TRBD1 (6 bases). V was trimmed by 2 bases and J by 2 bases, leaving 8 bases between them. The CDR3 runs 13 residues. From germline, CDR1 is SQVTM and CDR2 ANQGSEA. DNA of the CDR3: TGCAGCGTTGAAACAGGGCCCACAGATACGCAGTATTTT. This codes for CSVETGPTDTQYF.

The CDR3: CSVRTGAAEAFF. The CDR3 nucleotides read TGCAGCGTGAGGACAGGGGCGGCTGAAGCTTTCTTT. The J gene is TRBJ1-1, the V gene TRBV29-1; 9 bases line up with TRBD1. The CDR3 totals 12 residues. Per the germline V gene, CDR1 is SQVTM and CDR2 is ANQGSEA. Germline trimming cut 6 bases from V and 6 bases from J; bases unmatched to any gene: 5.

J is TRBJ2-7 and V is TRBV2; D could derive from TRBD1 or TRBD2 (5 bases each). Germline lookup yields CDR1 SNHLY and CDR2 FYNNEI. The germline V and J ends were trimmed by 7 bases and 3 bases, with 13 bases remaining between them. CDR3 length equals 13 residues. CDR3 amino acids: CASMAGTFYEQYF. In DNA form, the CDR3 reads TGTGCCAGCATGGCAGGGACGTTCTACGAGCAGTACTTC.

The genes are TRBV20-1 and TRBJ2-7; D unclear. The V end was cut by 2 bases, the J end by 6 bases, with 8 bases between. CDR1 is DFQATT and CDR2 is SNEGSKA in the germline V gene (reference sequence). The CDR3 totals 11 residues. The CDR3 DNA is TGCAGTGCTAGACCCTCCCCCGAGCAGTACTTC. Encoded protein: CSARPSPEQYF.

The gene calls are TRBV11-3 and TRBJ2-5; perhaps TRBD1 as D (5 bases). Deletions cut 2 bases from V and 5 bases from J, with 15 bases between. CDR1 is SGHNT, CDR2 YENEEA, per germline. The CDR3 consists of 15 residues. DNA for the CDR3: TGTGCCAGCAGCTTAAGTGGACAAATGGGGGAGACCCAGTACTTC. This translates into CASSLSGQMGETQYF.

The chain is built from TRBV29-1 and TRBJ1-2; the D gene is possibly TRBD1 (6 bases). Per germline, CDR1 SQVTM and CDR2 ANQGSEA. V was trimmed by 3 bases and J by 3 bases, leaving 11 bases between them. This CDR3 is 13 amino acids long. In DNA form, the CDR3 reads TGCAGCGTTGATGCGGGACACTACTATGGCTACACCTTC. Its translation is CSVDAGHYYGYTF. Supplemented by reference TRBV29-1 and TRBJ1-2, the full variable domain reads SAVISQKPSRDICQRGTSLTIQCQVDSQVTMMFWYRQQPGQSLTLIATANQGSEATYESGFVIDKFPISRPNLTFSTLTVSNMSPEDSSIYLCSVDAGHYYGYTFGSGTRLTVV.

This clone was counted between two and nine times. The V and J genes are TRBV6-6 and TRBJ2-2; no reliable D call. Between the trimmed V and J ends, which lost 7 bases and 6 bases, there was a span of 15 bases. Germline assignment: CDR1 MNHNY and CDR2 SVGAGI (reference sequence). The CDR3 has 14 residues. DNA of the CDR3: TGTGCCAGCACCCCGACGGATCGGTCCGGGGAGCTGTTTTTT. Protein: CASTPTDRSGELFF.

The chain combines TRBV28 with TRBJ2-4; D remains ambiguous. The V gene lost 6 bases and the J gene lost 0 bases, with 12 bases spanning the gap. Germline CDR1 MDHEN, CDR2 SYDVKM. CDR3 length: 15 residues. CDR3 residues: CASRGSSRAKNIQYF. The DNA of the CDR3 is TGTGCCAGCAGGGGAAGTAGCAGAGCCAAAAACATTCAGTACTTC.

This clone was counted a few times. The chain employs TRBV27 and TRBJ1-5; the D gene is possibly TRBD1 (5 bases). Germline V gene data show CDR1 as MNHEY and CDR2 as SMNVEV (reference sequence). CDR3 length: 14 residues. The germline V and J ends were trimmed by 2 bases and 3 bases, with 8 bases remaining between them. The CDR3 nucleotides are TGTGCCAGCAGTTTACGGGGGATCAATCAGCCCCAGCATTTT. This encodes CASSLRGINQPQHF.

The CDR3 region has the DNA TGTGCCAGCAGTGACGGACAGGTGGGATCACCCCTCCACTTT. Translating it yields CASSDGQVGSPLHF. V gene TRBV6-4 combines with J gene TRBJ1-6; TRBD1 agrees at 7 bases. This CDR3 spans 14 amino acids. CDR1 MRHNA and CDR2 SNTAGT come from the germline V gene. Trimming removed 2 bases from V and 10 bases from J; junction bases left unmatched: 5.

This clone occurred a few times. This CDR3 reads CASSGRTSGGADTQYF. CDR3 bases: TGCGCCAGCAGCGGTCGGACTAGCGGGGGGGCGGATACGCAGTATTTT. This rearrangement joins TRBV5-1 to TRBJ2-3, with TRBD2 identical over 15 bases. The V segment lost 4 bases and the J segment 6 bases; nucleotides outside the gene matches: 6. Germline V gene lookup returns CDR1 SGHRS and CDR2 YFSETQ. This CDR3 contains 16 residues.

This clone was seen once. The chain links TRBV2 to TRBJ2-7; perhaps D is TRBD1 or TRBD2 (5 bases each). This CDR3 spans 14 amino acids. V was shortened by 7 bases and J by 0 bases, with 13 bases between the two germline ends. Germline CDR1 and CDR2: SNHLY and FYNNEI. CDR3 in DNA: TGTGCCAGCACAGAGGGACGGAGCTCCTACGAGCAGTACTTC. This gives the protein CASTEGRSSYEQYF. Combining the CDR3 with reference TRBV2 and TRBJ2-7 gives the whole variable domain EPEVTQTPSHQVTQMGQEVILRCVPISNHLYFYWYRQILGQKVEFLVSFYNNEISEKSEIFDDQFSVERPDGSNFTLKIRSTKLEDSAMYFCASTEGRSSYEQYFGPGTRLTVT.

This clone was seen once. This chain links TRBV14 with TRBJ2-5, with a possible D match to TRBD2 (5 bases). Between the trimmed V and J ends, which lost 1 base and 5 bases, there was a span of 17 bases. Germline V gene data show CDR1 as SGHDN and CDR2 as FVKESK. The CDR3 runs to 16 residues. CDR3 in amino acids: CASSQAGLKVWETQYF. The DNA for the CDR3 is TGTGCCAGCAGCCAAGCGGGGTTAAAGGTGTGGGAGACCCAGTACTTC. Together with reference TRBV14 and TRBJ2-5, the CDR3 gives the full variable domain: EAGVTQFPSHSVIEKGQTVTLRCDPISGHDNLYWYRRVMGKEIKFLLHFVKESKQDESGMPNNRFLAERTGGTYSTLKVQPAELEDSGVYFCASSQAGLKVWETQYFGPGTRLLVL.

The chain carries TRBV30 and TRBJ2-1; the D gene is possibly TRBD1 (5 bases). V lost 4 bases and J 7 bases, leaving 14 bases between the germline ends. This CDR3 contains 13 residues. Germline V gene sequence: CDR1 GTSNPN, CDR2 SVGIG (reference sequence). The CDR3 DNA is TGTGCCTGGATCACCAAAGGGGATAATGAGCAGTTCTTC. As protein: CAWITKGDNEQFF.